Listed below are T cell receptor beta chains from one sample, sequenced in a study of T cell changes during pregnancy in multiple sclerosis. Sequenced by immunoSEQ multiplex PCR; TCRdb stores in-frame clones only, minus some. The table has about 34,000 clones, around nine tenths seen once. Sequencing was performed on CD8+ T cells from peripheral blood mononuclear cells, taken in the second trimester of pregnancy. All receptors come from a female donor with multiple sclerosis, enrolled in a pregnancy study. The CDR3 runs from the conserved cysteine through the conserved F or W. The order of the fields is clone size, J gene, D gene, V gene, CDR3 DNA, CDR3 protein. D genes are given only for firm matches. Part of the rows lack a size; the others show once, few, many or a class for expanded clones.

size: -
J: TRBJ1-3
D: -
V: TRBV30
DNA: TGTGCCTGGCCGGACGGACACCCGGGACACCTTCGATGCCACACCATATATTTT
CDR3: CAWPDGHPGHLRCHTIYF

size: -
J: TRBJ2-7
D: -
V: TRBV4-2
DNA: TGTGCCAGCAGCCAAGCCCCAGGAGGGACTCCTTTCGAGCAGTACTTC
CDR3: CASSQAPGGTPFEQYF

size: once
J: TRBJ1-4
D: TRBD1
V: TRBV7-9
DNA: TGTGCCAGCAGCCTAGCTACGGGACAGCTTAATGAAAAACTGTTTTTT
CDR3: CASSLATGQLNEKLFF

size: few
J: TRBJ1-2
D: -
V: TRBV7-9
DNA: TGTGCCAGCAGCTCATCCGAGACACCACCCCTAAATGATGGCTACACCTTC
CDR3: CASSSSETPPLNDGYTF

size: -
J: TRBJ1-2
D: -
V: TRBV5-4
DNA: TGTGCCAGCAGCTCCGGGGACTATGGCTACACCTTC
CDR3: CASSSGDYGYTF

size: -
J: TRBJ2-7
D: -
V: TRBV5-1
DNA: TGCGCCAGCAGCTCGGGACTCCTCTCCTACGAGCAGTACTTC
CDR3: CASSSGLLSYEQYF

size: -
J: TRBJ2-7
D: TRBD2
V: TRBV4-1
DNA: TGCGCCAGCAGCCAAGCGCCCGTAGCGGGAGGGGGGGACGAGCAGTACTTC
CDR3: CASSQAPVAGGGDEQYF

size: -
J: TRBJ2-7
D: -
V: TRBV28
DNA: TGTGTTACACAAGGACACTCTCTGTACTACGAGCAGTACTTC
CDR3: CVTQGHSLYYEQYF

size: -
J: TRBJ1-1
D: TRBD1
V: TRBV7-9
DNA: TGTGCCAGCAGCGCGACAGGGTGGAACACTGAAGCTTTCTTT
CDR3: CASSATGWNTEAFF

size: -
J: TRBJ2-7
D: TRBD2
V: TRBV5-1
DNA: TGCGCCAGCAGCGAGGGACTAGCGGTATCCTACGAGCAGTACTTC
CDR3: CASSEGLAVSYEQYF

size: -
J: TRBJ2-1
D: TRBD2
V: TRBV4-1
DNA: TGCGCCAGCAGCCAAGATCCGGGACTAGCGGGGGACAATGAGCAGTTCTTC
CDR3: CASSQDPGLAGDNEQFF

size: -
J: TRBJ2-2
D: TRBD2
V: TRBV7-6
DNA: TGTGCCAGCAGCGGACTAGCGGGAAGTGGCACCGGGGAGCTGTTTTTT
CDR3: CASSGLAGSGTGELFF

size: -
J: TRBJ2-1
D: TRBD2
V: TRBV7-9
DNA: TGTGCCAGCAGCCTGGGGGGACTAGCGGGAGACAATGAGCAGTTCTTC
CDR3: CASSLGGLAGDNEQFF

size: -
J: TRBJ2-7
D: -
V: TRBV7-9
DNA: TGTGCCAGCAGCTTTATGGGGGCAGGGGAGCAGTACTTC
CDR3: CASSFMGAGEQYF

size: -
J: TRBJ2-2
D: TRBD2
V: TRBV6-4
DNA: TGTGCCAGCAGTGACTCGAGGACTAGCGACACCGGGGAGCTATTTTTT
CDR3: CASSDSRTSDTGELFF

size: once
J: TRBJ1-1
D: TRBD1
V: TRBV7-6
DNA: TGCGCCAGCAGCTTACCGGGACAGGGAAGTGAAGCTTTCTTT
CDR3: CASSLPGQGSEAFF

size: -
J: TRBJ2-1
D: TRBD2
V: TRBV11-3
DNA: TGTGCCAGCAGCTTAGATCCTGGACTAGGCCGTGGGGAGCAGTTCTTC
CDR3: CASSLDPGLGRGEQFF

size: -
J: TRBJ2-1
D: TRBD2
V: TRBV5-4
DNA: TGTGCCAGCAGCTACCCCGCACTAGCGGGAGGCCCGGGAGTCTACAATGAGCAGTTCTTC
CDR3: CASSYPALAGGPGVYNEQFF

size: -
J: TRBJ2-7
D: TRBD1
V: TRBV5-1
DNA: TGCGCCAGCAGCTTGGCCCGGGACAGCTCCTACGAGCAGTACTTC
CDR3: CASSLARDSSYEQYF

size: -
J: TRBJ2-5
D: TRBD2
V: TRBV27
DNA: TGTGCCAGCAGTTTCCTAGCGGGAGGGAACCAAGAGACCCAGTACTTC
CDR3: CASSFLAGGNQETQYF

size: -
J: TRBJ1-2
D: -
V: TRBV6-6
DNA: TGTGCCAGCAGTTACGTGCCAGGGGTTTCTGGCTACACCTTC
CDR3: CASSYVPGVSGYTF

size: -
J: TRBJ1-1
D: -
V: TRBV21-1
DNA: TGTGCCAGCAGCGAAGGACAGAAGAACAAACGAATCGCTTTCTTT
CDR3: CASSEGQKNKRIAFF

size: -
J: TRBJ2-1
D: TRBD2
V: TRBV5-1
DNA: TGCGCCAGCAGGGCTAGCGGGGACAATGAGCAGTTCTTC
CDR3: CASRASGDNEQFF

size: -
J: TRBJ2-7
D: -
V: TRBV10-1
DNA: TGCGCCAGCAGTGAGGGCAGCTACGAGCAGTACTTC
CDR3: CASSEGSYEQYF